This T cell receptor beta chain was sequenced in a study of cytomegalovirus exposure and HLA in healthy donors (dated by TCRdb to the late 2010s). Regarding the study in general: An earlier analysis of a few hundred of the donors reported 276 Gb of sequence data and 117 million unique TCR beta sequences obtained from roughly 180 million T cells. The number of typed donors differed by locus: about 629-630 for A, B, C, DRB1 and DQB1; 522 for DQA1; approximately 600 for DPA1; and 400 to 480 for DPB1. About five DR-DQ haplotypes were handled as single units for association and clustering, since linkage in the cohort was strong. The aim of the study was to test whether cataloging public T cell receptors could identify signatures of past pathogen exposure. In a later genetic analysis, genome-wide SNP genotypes for about 55% of the 666 donors were used, and that subset was treated as a discovery cohort. In the later analysis, no new phenotypic data were used to find candidate immune exposures; instead, reliance was placed on TCR beta sequences and their occurrence across donors. HLA typing covered class I and class II loci at four-digit resolution. To decide whether each TCR beta V gene segment behaved as functional or pseudogenic, an earlier analysis of 587 of the donors relied on high-throughput TCR beta sequencing. To predict cytomegalovirus infection status, the study combined high-throughput TCR immunosequencing, statistical association of individual TCRs with disease status, and machine learning. Of the 350 to 450 genotyped donors, over 70% fell in the genetic ancestry cluster associated with self-reported Caucasian donors. Donor age, sex, ethnicity and CMV serostatus were collected together with the repertoire data. Along with the approximately 670-subject first cohort, a separate validation cohort of more than 90 different subjects was used. Every discovery cohort repertoire had been produced on one sequencing platform. Across roughly 420 genotyped donors of the cohort, an average of approximately 240,000 unique TCR beta nucleotide sequences per donor were sequenced, and around 20% of those sequences were non-productive. Approximately 300 gigabases of sequencing data and 91 million or so unique TCR sequences made up an early release that covered approximately 650 HLA-typed donors. The study profiled the T cell repertoires of about 640 subjects by immunosequencing and related them to cytomegalovirus serostatus. A later analysis re-examined previously published TCR beta repertoires from about 670 donors and added high-resolution HLA genotyping to investigate patterns of TCR occurrence.

General findings and caveats noted by the study authors: In a later analysis, several top co-occurrence clusters were reported to appear linked to parvovirus B19, influenza, CMV and Epstein-Barr virus. In a later analysis, TCR association rates were found to vary across HLA loci, with the most associated TCRs seen for DRB1 alleles and the fewest for HLA-C alleles. Some IMGT-functional V segments, including TRBV6-2 and TRBV6-3, could not be distinguished by the 87-base-pair reads and were therefore excluded. Because counts were too low, some 17 rarely observed V segments, including chromosome 9 orphons, were left out of the earlier analysis of some 640 of the donors. Because some donors lacked HLA typing at each locus, the association tests relied only on the typed subset. A cluster of highly shared sequence variants was judged likely to represent a technical artifact of the sequencing pipeline. This cohort had only TCR beta chains sequenced, and the lack of alpha or paired-chain data limited which features could be detected. In a later analysis, around 15,000 TCR beta sequences were associated with specific HLA alleles at a false discovery rate of 0.05. Broadly in line with IMGT annotations, most TCR beta V segments showed up in productive rearrangements about 87% or about 30% of the time in an earlier analysis of several hundred of the donors. Cytomegalovirus status was reported to be diagnosed by the classifier with high specificity and sensitivity in both the original and validation cohorts. Sequencing depth was assumed to be roughly uniform across donors in the presence/absence analyses, though that assumption may not hold. Compared with the approximately 720-donor mean, donors in an Asian-associated ancestry cluster had fewer N-insertions in productive TCRs, according to a later genetic analysis. While some public TCRs were present in many individuals, most TCR sequences turned up only very rarely across donors. The study gave a list of under 200 TCR beta chains associated with cytomegalovirus. The authors suggested that the approach could potentially be extended to other disease states and immunological phenotypes. Compared with equally common non-associated chains, HLA-associated TCR beta chains in a later analysis were more clonally expanded and had lower generation probabilities. In vitro tests confirmed that three of the cytomegalovirus-associated TCR beta chains recognize cytomegalovirus antigens. An association between a missense DCLRE1C variant and V-gene and J-gene trimming of TCR beta chains was found in a later genetic analysis and replicated in an independent cohort. Most CMV-associated TCR beta chains appeared to be HLA-restricted in a later analysis, and the HLA associations seemed to be driven largely by CMV exposure. Assigning TCR associations to individual alleles was difficult when HLA alleles, especially DR and DQ, strongly co-occurred. A further reported finding was that TCR beta sequences accurately predicted the HLA-A and HLA-B alleles for most subjects in the first cohort. Linkage disequilibrium might explain the correlated functional status among segregating V segments, but an unknown experimental factor could not be ruled out. For the cohort, immune exposure information was limited to CMV serostatus.

The cohort consisted of 670 or so healthy bone marrow donors. All cohort members were sampled while nominally healthy, although unrecorded immune exposures were likely present. The donor was CMV seronegative and was included in the group of several hundred seronegative cohort members. A peripheral blood sample was provided by each donor, and peripheral blood mononuclear cells were used for TCR beta sequencing. The Qiagen DNeasy Blood Extraction Kit was used to extract genomic DNA from the blood cell samples. The trim is 1 base for V and 2 bases for J, with a gap of 11 bases between the germline ends. Measured from the cysteine to the phenylalanine, the CDR3 is 15 residues long. CDR3 DNA is the only sequence kept; it has 45 bases, read in frame from the first base. Based on the germline V gene, the CDR1 and CDR2 sequences are SGHVS and FQNEAQ. A note on this clone: What antigen it recognizes has not been identified. No much larger clone is present one base from it, and per-base qualities are unavailable.

Library creation used the immunoSEQ multiplex PCR assay. For the multiplex PCR, a mixture combining 60 forward primers for TCR Vbeta segments and 13 reverse primers for TCR Jbeta segments was used. A multiplex PCR assay on genomic DNA amplified the CDR3 region of rearranged TCR beta genes. On the Illumina HiSeq System, the amplified TCR beta libraries were sequenced as 87-base-pair reads. The paper's data handling went like this. A later analysis counted tens of millions of unique TCR beta chains across the roughly 700 repertoires, and around 9.9 million of these chains were shared by at least two donors. A nearest-neighbor algorithm error-corrected the raw reads and collapsed the reads into unique sequences, merging closely related sequences to remove PCR and sequencing errors. Alignment of CDR3 sequences to IMGT reference sequences was used to assign V, D and J gene segments. For a sequence to be retained, a match of at least six nucleotides was required to both a V gene segment and a J gene segment. A rearrangement counted as productive if the CDR3 had no stop codons and remained in frame with V and J, and every other rearrangement counted as non-productive. CDR3 was defined according to IMGT convention as the region running from the second conserved V-encoded cysteine to the conserved J-encoded phenylalanine. The earlier analysis of 450 to 750 of the donors excluded any sequence lacking an unambiguous match to a single V gene segment. In an earlier analysis of several hundred of the donors, V segments were called functional above 56.7% productive rearrangements and were called segregating when the between-donor standard deviation exceeded 5%. To diagnose cytomegalovirus status from the catalog of TCR beta chain sequences, a statistical classification framework was built. In a later analysis, TCR nucleotide sequences were compared against IMGT/GENE-DB human TR gene sequences so that V and J genes could be assigned. In a later analysis, CDR3 sequences and most-parsimonious VDJ recombination scenarios were assigned using the TCRdist pipeline. In a later analysis, each TCR beta chain was defined by its CDR3 amino acid sequence together with its V-gene family, and reads without a unique V-gene family were excluded. A later analysis removed 550 to 650 highly shared, low-generation-probability nucleotide sequences to deal with suspected cross-contamination and a sequencing artifact. In a later analysis, a clonal expansion index for each public chain was calculated from normalized within-repertoire ranks of inferred template counts. A later analysis computed generation probabilities with a VDJ recombination model fitted to out-of-frame rearrangements, and checked the results against IGoR. A later analysis scored TCR-TCR, TCR-HLA and TCR-CMV co-occurrence with hypergeometric tests, applying a repertoire-size bias correction to TCR pairs. In a later analysis, false discovery rates were estimated by permuting HLA or CMV assignments 20 times. In a later analysis, co-occurring TCRs were grouped using DBSCAN, with TCRdist sequence similarity added in when clustering inside HLA-allele-positive subsets. Repertoires with fewer than 30,000 or more than 120,000 public chains were left out of co-occurrence clustering, as were about five repertoires with anomalous nucleotide sharing. What TCRdb holds here is the immuneACCESS table cut down to in-frame rearrangements. Part of the clones is not present; checked against another copy, under half of the missing clones reflect an unresolved V gene, and the others are unexplained. Clonal size and the V and J genes are those of that table, whereas D and trimming came from the DNA. The sample table shows approximately 150,000 clones, and 9.4% are seen once. The ten largest make up approximately 1.8% of the sample.

The clonotype originates from a male donor in good health and CMV-seronegative. The sequenced sample was PBMCs. Recombination connected TRBV7-8 to TRBJ1-1; there is no confident call for the D gene. The CDR3 is CASSLEVRINTEAFF. DNA sequence: TGTGCCAGCAGCTTAGAGGTCAGGATTAACACTGAAGCTTTCTTT.